Following are 8 T cell receptor beta chains from one sample sequenced in a study of CD4 T cells in relation to SARS-CoV-2 and coronaviruses (dated by TCRdb to about 2021). The library was prepared using the immunoSEQ multiplex PCR assay. Here the immuneACCESS table is served through TCRdb, limited to in-frame sequences with V and J called. Missing clones are a known gap in these copies; in checked studies unresolved V genes cover under half, and the rest lacks a known reason. Counted in this sample were approximately 60,000 clones; roughly 94% of them appeared once. The ten top clones hold under 0.4% of the sample. The sample was naive CD4+ T cells from PBMCs. The sample's cell subset or site, from its label and the paper: naive CD4+ T cells isolated by negative enrichment. These receptors originate from an adult with COVID-19.

The rearrangement joins TRBV5-4 to TRBJ2-1; no clear D gene. The CDR3 totals 15 residues. From germline, CDR1 is SGHNT and CDR2 YYREEE (reference sequence). The ends were cut back, 4 bases at V and 0 bases at J, with 11 bases in the middle. The CDR3 DNA is TGTGCCAGCAGCCGTGACACGAGCTCCTACAATGAGCAGTTCTTC. Translated: CASSRDTSSYNEQFF.

The rearrangement links TRBV14 to TRBJ1-1, with D unclear. Germline V gives CDR1 SGHDN, CDR2 FVKESK. This CDR3 is built from 11 residues. The ends were cut back, 4 bases at V and 11 bases at J, with 11 bases in the middle. CDR3 loop: CASSLRGAAFF. The CDR3 coding sequence is TGTGCCAGCAGCCTTCGGGGAGCCGCTTTCTTT.

This rearrangement joins TRBV30 to TRBJ2-7, with D unclear. Deletions cut 4 bases from V and 7 bases from J, with 20 bases between. The CDR3 is 14 residues long. The V gene's germline CDR1 is GTSNPN and CDR2 SVGIG (reference sequence). The CDR3 DNA sequence: TGTGCCTGGACTGGCAAAGTTTCCCCTGGGGAGCAGTACTTC. Translation gives CAWTGKVSPGEQYF.

V and J are TRBV2 and TRBJ2-7; D uncertain. V shed 5 bases and J shed 4 bases, with 6 bases lying between them. The CDR3 contains 11 residues. Germline-derived CDR1 and CDR2 are SNHLY and FYNNEI. The CDR3 nucleotides read TGTGCCAGCAGTCTGAAGTACGAGCAGTACTTC. Its translation is CASSLKYEQYF.

The gene calls are TRBV28 and TRBJ2-1; D may be TRBD2 (5 bases). V lost 3 bases, J lost 12 bases, and 15 bases lay in between. The CDR3 is made up of 13 amino acids. Germline V gene lookup returns CDR1 MDHEN and CDR2 SYDVKM. CDR3 sequence: CASSFRNTRVQFF. The DNA for the CDR3 is TGTGCCAGCAGTTTTAGGAATACGCGGGTGCAGTTCTTC.

The chain is built from TRBV11-2 and TRBJ2-7; 12 bases map to TRBD2. The V segment lost 5 bases and the J segment 3 bases; nucleotides outside the gene matches: 5. Germline CDR1 is SGHAT and CDR2 is FQNNGV. CDR3 length equals 15 residues. The CDR3 protein is CASSQGTSGFYEQYF. The CDR3 DNA reads as TGTGCCAGCAGCCAAGGGACTAGCGGGTTCTACGAGCAGTACTTC.

This clone was detected once. The CDR3 reads CASSSSNYGYTF. The CDR3 nucleotides read TGTGCCAGCAGTTCCTCTAACTATGGCTACACCTTC. The genes are TRBV12-3 or TRBV12-4 and TRBJ1-2; D is unresolved. The CDR3 has 12 residues. The V end lost 4 bases, the J end lost 0 bases, and 3 bases lay between the germline ends.

This chain uses TRBV10-3 with TRBJ2-7; D gene unclear. The CDR3 has 14 amino acids. V was trimmed by 0 bases and J by 3 bases, leaving 9 bases between them. Per germline, CDR1 ENHRY and CDR2 SYGVKD. This CDR3 reads CAISESTSNYEQYF. CDR3 DNA sequence: TGTGCCATCAGTGAGTCGACGTCTAACTACGAGCAGTACTTC.